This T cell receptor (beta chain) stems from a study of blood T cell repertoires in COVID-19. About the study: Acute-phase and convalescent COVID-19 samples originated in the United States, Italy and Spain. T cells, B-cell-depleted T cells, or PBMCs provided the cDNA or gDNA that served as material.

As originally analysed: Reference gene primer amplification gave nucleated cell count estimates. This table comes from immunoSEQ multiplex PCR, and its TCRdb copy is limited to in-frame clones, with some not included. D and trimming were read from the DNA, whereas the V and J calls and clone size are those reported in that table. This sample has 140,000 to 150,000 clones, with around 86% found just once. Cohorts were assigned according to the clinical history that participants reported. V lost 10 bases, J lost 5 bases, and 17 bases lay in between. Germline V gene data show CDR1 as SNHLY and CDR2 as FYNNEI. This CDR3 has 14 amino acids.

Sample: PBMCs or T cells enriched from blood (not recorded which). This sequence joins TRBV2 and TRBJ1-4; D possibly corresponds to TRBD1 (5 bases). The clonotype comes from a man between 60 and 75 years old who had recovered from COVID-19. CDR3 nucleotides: TGTGCCACCCCTGGAGGGGTAACGAATGAAAAACTGTTTTTT. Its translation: CATPGGVTNEKLFF. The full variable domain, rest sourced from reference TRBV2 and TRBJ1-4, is EPEVTQTPSHQVTQMGQEVILRCVPISNHLYFYWYRQILGQKVEFLVSFYNNEISEKSEIFDDQFSVERPDGSNFTLKIRSTKLEDSAMYFCATPGGVTNEKLFFGSGTQLSVL.